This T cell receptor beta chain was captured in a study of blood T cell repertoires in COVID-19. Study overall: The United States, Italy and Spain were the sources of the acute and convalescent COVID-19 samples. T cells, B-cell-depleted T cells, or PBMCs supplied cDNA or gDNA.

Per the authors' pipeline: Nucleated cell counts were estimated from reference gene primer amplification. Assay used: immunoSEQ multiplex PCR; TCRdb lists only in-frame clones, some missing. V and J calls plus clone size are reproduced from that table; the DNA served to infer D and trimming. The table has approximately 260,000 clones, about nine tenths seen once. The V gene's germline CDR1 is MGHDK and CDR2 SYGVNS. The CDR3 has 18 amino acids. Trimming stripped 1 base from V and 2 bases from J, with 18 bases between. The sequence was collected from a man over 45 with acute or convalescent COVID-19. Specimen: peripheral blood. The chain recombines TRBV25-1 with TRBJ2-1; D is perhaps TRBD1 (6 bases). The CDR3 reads CASSEFGRGLTPYNEQFF. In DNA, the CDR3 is TGTGCCAGCAGTGAATTTGGCAGGGGCCTCACCCCCTACAATGAGCAGTTCTTC.